A selection of T cell receptor beta chains follows, all from one sample in a study of OX40 agonist ivuxolimab in advanced cancers. Clones were sequenced by immunoSEQ multiplex PCR, and TCRdb holds only the in-frame ones, with some missing. The sample consists of 55,000 to 70,000 clones, around 82% of them appearing once. This specimen was CD4+ or CD8+ T cells sorted from blood, taken in a trial of the OX40 agonist ivuxolimab. The receptor set was obtained from an adult with an advanced solid tumor such as melanoma, head and neck, liver or kidney cancer. CDR3s include the opening cysteine and the closing phenylalanine or tryptophan.

V gene	J gene	CDR3 protein
TRBV4-2	TRBJ2-1	CASSLNPSGNGDEQFF
TRBV28	TRBJ2-7	CASSFGGEAYEQYF
TRBV4-2	TRBJ2-1	CASSQDAGQGSEQFF
TRBV6-1	TRBJ2-5	CASSEFKESWETQYF
TRBV5-4	TRBJ2-1	CASSSTSGMGNEQFF
TRBV6-5	TRBJ1-1	CASSRSGNTEAFF
TRBV2	TRBJ2-3	CASSWGGTDTQYF
TRBV18	TRBJ2-2	CASSPGANTGELFF
TRBV28	TRBJ2-3	CATTSTPTDTQYF
TRBV7-9	TRBJ1-3	CASSPKRRLTLSGNTIYF
TRBV9	TRBJ1-6	CASSVDARGNLHF
TRBV2	TRBJ1-5	CASSESGGTGPHQPQHF
TRBV9	TRBJ1-2	CASSVGGKGVFGYTF
TRBV5-1	TRBJ2-1	CASRVGNHLPHYYNEQFF
TRBV19	TRBJ2-1	CASSMGQGGYNEQFF
TRBV5-1	TRBJ1-1	CASSLGVDTEAFF
TRBV18	TRBJ1-5	CASSADDQPQHF
TRBV27	TRBJ2-7	CASSLFAQTYEQYF
TRBV7-9	TRBJ2-1	CASSPLEAGTNEQFF
TRBV28	TRBJ2-7	CASSSGVSYEQYF
TRBV5-8	TRBJ2-3	CASNPRVKVVRDDTQYF
TRBV28	TRBJ1-2	CASSETGTGGNGYTF